This section outlines one T cell receptor (beta chain) sequence together with its context. As yet, its antigen is unknown. The sample belongs to a study of T cell repertoires in cytomegalovirus infection. The wider study: Selection of CMV epitopes for the study included recently identified HLA-C-restricted and well-studied HLA-B-restricted ones. Public TCR beta signature analysis indicated the presence of both CMV infection and matching HLA type.

Study-level points and caveats: Predominance within the ex vivo response was attributable to HLA-C-restricted CMV-specific TCR beta clonotypes.

The V gene lost 4 bases and the J gene lost 3 bases, with 18 bases spanning the gap. CDR3 size: 16 residues. Germline values: CDR1 SEHNR, CDR2 FQNEAQ (reference sequence). From the reads, TCRdb called clonotypes with MiXCR, one entry per CDR3 protein. In the table there are roughly 220,000 distinct CDR3 sequences, around 40% of which are singletons. This chain links TRBV7-9 with TRBJ1-2; D perhaps matches TRBD1 (6 bases). The sequencing here drew on CD8+ T cells from cultured PBMCs, taken from culture after CMV antigen stimulation. The receptor comes from a human donor in good health (CMV status not recorded). Some clones in this sample may be carry-over from other donors' samples. CDR3 sequence: CASSSGDVREDYGYTF. CDR3 DNA: TGTGCCAGCAGCTCAGGGGACGTTCGGGAAGACTATGGCTACACCTTC.